The 5 T cell receptor beta chains listed next were all sequenced from one sample in a study of long-term antiretroviral therapy in people with HIV. Investigators performed immunoSEQ version v3.0 at survey level. Assay: immunoSEQ multiplex PCR; the TCRdb copy retains only in-frame clones and omits some. Of fewer than 20,000 clones in the sample, about 80% are singletons; the top ten hold about 14%. This specimen consisted of unsorted PBMCs, obtained 1.5 years before starting antiretroviral therapy. These receptors originate from a woman in her forties or fifties with HIV.

The rearrangement links TRBV2 to TRBJ2-5; D is tentatively TRBD1 or TRBD2 (5 bases each). With 6 bases removed from V and 5 bases from J, the gap between germline ends came to 19 bases. Germline CDR1 is SNHLY and CDR2 is FYNNEI. This CDR3 contains 15 residues. The CDR3 bases are TGTGCCAGCAGACCTTTTCGGGGCCCATCCGAGACCCAGTACTTC. Encoded protein: CASRPFRGPSETQYF.

The chain uses TRBV6-5 and TRBJ2-5; 7 bases map to TRBD1. CDR3 length equals 15 residues. Germline CDR1 reads MNHEY; CDR2 reads SVGAGI. V shed 0 bases, J shed 3 bases, and the junction held 4 bases outside the gene matches. CDR3 coding DNA: TGTGCCAGCAGTTACTCCGCCGGGACAGAAGAGACCCAGTACTTC. Its translation: CASSYSAGTEETQYF.

The rearrangement joins TRBV7-2 to TRBJ2-7; D may be TRBD1 or TRBD2 (5 bases each). V lost 6 bases and J lost 3, with 15 bases in between. CDR3 length equals 14 residues. CDR1 and CDR2 (germline): SGHTA, FQGNSA. Written as DNA, the CDR3 is TGTGCCAGCAGGGGGGACGGGCCGTACTACGAGCAGTACTTC. Amino acid sequence: CASRGDGPYYEQYF.

V usage is TRBV19 and J usage is TRBJ1-2; no reliable D call. The germline V gene has CDR1 LNHDA and CDR2 SQIVND (reference sequence). Trimming took off 10 bases at V and 4 bases at J, with 10 bases between the two ends. The CDR3 covers 11 residues. The CDR3: CATKEGYGYTF. Here the CDR3 DNA reads TGTGCCACGAAAGAGGGCTATGGCTACACCTTC.

This rearrangement joins TRBV6-1 to TRBJ2-3, with TRBD1 matching 7 bases. Germline lookup yields CDR1 MNHNS and CDR2 SASEGT. V lost 3 bases and J lost 4; bases outside the gene matches: 4. The CDR3 consists of 14 residues. The CDR3 loop reads CASSDGTVADTQYF. The CDR3 bases are TGTGCCAGCAGTGATGGGACAGTTGCAGATACGCAGTATTTT.